The 11 T cell receptor beta chains below come from one sample, sequenced in a study of high-grade serous ovarian cancer treatment subgroups. Tumor tissue was taken before any definitive surgery or chemotherapy was given. Sequencing used immunoSEQ multiplex PCR; TCRdb keeps in-frame clones, though not all of them. The sample consists of about 4,800 clones, over 60% of them appearing once. The material sequenced was tumor tissue. Every receptor here comes from a human donor with high-grade serous ovarian cancer.

This chain links TRBV18 with TRBJ2-7; 9 bases match TRBD1. Trimming removed 1 base from V and 6 bases from J; junction bases left unmatched: 10. In germline, CDR1 is KGHSH, CDR2 LQKENI. The CDR3 has 16 residues. CDR3 DNA: TGTGCCAGCTCACCACAGCTCTGGACAGGGGTTGGCGAGCAGTACTTC. Translated: CASSPQLWTGVGEQYF.

The gene calls are TRBV11-1 and TRBJ2-2; 8 nucleotides align to TRBD1. CDR3 length equals 16 residues. Trimming cost V 5 bases and J 4 bases; bases outside gene matches: 9. Germline V lookup: CDR1 SGHAT, CDR2 FQDESV (reference sequence). CDR3 amino acids: CASSRRTGYSTGELFF. The CDR3 DNA sequence: TGTGCCAGCAGCCGTCGGACAGGGTACTCCACCGGGGAGCTGTTTTTT.

This clone was picked up one time. This chain connects TRBV30 to TRBJ1-2; maybe TRBD1 (6 bases). CDR3 length: 12 residues. V was shortened by 5 bases and J by 8 bases, with 15 bases between the two germline ends. Germline V lookup: CDR1 GTSNPN, CDR2 SVGIG (reference sequence). The CDR3 DNA sequence: TGTGCCTGGGTCAACAGGGTCGGGGGCTACACCTTC. Residues: CAWVNRVGGYTF.

The V call is TRBV7-9, the J call TRBJ1-2; D is unresolved. The germline V gene encodes CDR1 SEHNR and CDR2 FQNEAQ (reference sequence). The CDR3 is 12 amino acids. V was cut by 5 bases and J by 8 bases, with 12 bases left in between. CDR3 nucleotide sequence: TGTGCCAGCAGCCTCCGGGCCGAAGGCTACACCTTC. It specifies CASSLRAEGYTF.

V usage is TRBV4-2 and J usage is TRBJ2-3; 12 bases are shared with TRBD2. Trimming at V came to 1 base and at J to 6 bases, leaving 2 bases not matched to a gene. The germline V gene encodes CDR1 LGHNA and CDR2 YNFKEQ. The length of the CDR3 is 15 residues. The CDR3 loop reads CASSQGLAGADTQYF. The DNA of the CDR3 is TGTGCCAGCAGCCAAGGACTAGCGGGGGCTGATACGCAGTATTTT.

The V and J genes are TRBV7-9 and TRBJ1-2, with 7 bases fitting TRBD1. Trimming cost V 5 bases and J 6 bases; bases outside gene matches: 6. The CDR3 sequence is 13 residues long. The germline gives CDR1 SEHNR, CDR2 FQNEAQ (reference sequence). CDR3 nucleotides: TGTGCCAGCAGCCGCGGACAGGAGCATGGCTACACCTTC. Translated: CASSRGQEHGYTF. Looking up the rest from reference TRBV7-9 and TRBJ1-2 gives the full variable domain: DTGVSQNPRHKITKRGQNVTFRCDPISEHNRLYWYRQTLGQGPEFLTYFQNEAQLEKSRLLSDRFSAERPKGSFSTLEIQRTEQGDSAMYLCASSRGQEHGYTFGSGTRLTVV.

The chain combines TRBV4-2 with TRBJ2-3; 15 bases map to TRBD2. Germline assignment: CDR1 LGHNA and CDR2 YNFKEQ. V shed 4 bases, J shed 0 bases, and the junction held 20 bases outside the gene matches. This CDR3 contains 23 residues. The CDR3 loop reads CASSRRTRLGTSGGPYSTDTQYF. DNA for the CDR3: TGTGCCAGCAGCCGACGTACGAGGCTGGGGACTAGCGGGGGGCCCTATAGCACAGATACGCAGTATTTT.

As DNA, the CDR3 is TGTGCCAGCAGATACAGGTCTGGGGGGACCTATGGCTACACCTTC. Translation: CASRYRSGGTYGYTF. The rearrangement joins TRBV6-4 to TRBJ1-2, with D perhaps matching TRBD1 (5 bases). CDR3 length: 15 residues. In germline, CDR1 is MRHNA, CDR2 SNTAGT. The V end lost 6 bases, the J end lost 4 bases, and 18 bases lay between the germline ends.

This rearrangement joins TRBV7-9 to TRBJ1-2, with TRBD1 matching over 10 bases. CDR1 and CDR2 (germline): SEHNR, FQNEAQ (reference sequence). CDR3 length equals 16 residues. The V gene end was trimmed by 5 bases and the J gene end by 0 bases; junction bases not matched to a gene: 6. The CDR3 here is CASSRTGGTTNYGYTF. CDR3 nucleotide sequence: TGTGCCAGCAGCAGGACAGGGGGAACCACTAACTATGGCTACACCTTC.

The chain carries TRBV28 and TRBJ2-7; the D is unclear. V lost 7 bases, J lost 2 bases, and 12 bases lay in between. The V gene's germline CDR1 is MDHEN and CDR2 SYDVKM. CDR3 length: 13 residues. Written as DNA, the CDR3 is TGTGCCAGCACGGGCGGTTTCCCCTACGAGCAGTACTTC. This encodes CASTGGFPYEQYF. Complete variable domain (other parts from reference TRBV28 and TRBJ2-7): DVKVTQSSRYLVKRTGEKVFLECVQDMDHENMFWYRQDPGLGLRLIYFSYDVKMKEKGDIPEGYSVSREKKERFSLILESASTNQTSMYLCASTGGFPYEQYFGPGTRLTVT.

V is TRBV10-1 and J is TRBJ2-2, with TRBD2 as a possible D gene (6 bases). Trimming cost V 4 bases and J 3 bases, with 18 bases left between them. Germline CDR1 WNHNN, CDR2 SYGVQD (reference sequence). The CDR3 has 17 residues. CDR3 nucleotide sequence: TGCGCCAGCAGTGGGGGCCCCGGGACTCTGGACACCGGGGAGCTGTTTTTT. Translated, it gives CASSGGPGTLDTGELFF.